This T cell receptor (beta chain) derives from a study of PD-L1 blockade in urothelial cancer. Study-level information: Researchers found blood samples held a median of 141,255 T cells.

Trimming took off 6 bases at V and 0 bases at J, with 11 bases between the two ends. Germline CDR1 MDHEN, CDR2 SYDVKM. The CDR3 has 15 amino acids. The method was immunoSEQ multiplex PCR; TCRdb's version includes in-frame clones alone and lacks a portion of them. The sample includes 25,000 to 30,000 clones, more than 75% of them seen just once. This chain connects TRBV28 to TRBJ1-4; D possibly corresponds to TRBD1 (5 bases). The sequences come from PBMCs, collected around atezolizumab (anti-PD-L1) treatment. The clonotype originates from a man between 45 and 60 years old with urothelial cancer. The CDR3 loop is CASSQQDATNEKLFF. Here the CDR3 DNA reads TGTGCCAGCAGCCAACAGGATGCAACTAATGAAAAACTGTTTTTT.